This T cell receptor beta chain is drawn from a study of T cells in tuberculosis. V was pared by 2 bases and J by 8 bases, with 19 bases between. The CDR3 loop spans 16 amino acids. The germline CDR1 and CDR2 sequences are SGHTA and FQGNSA. Method: immunoSEQ multiplex PCR; TCRdb's copy keeps in-frame clones and lacks some. The top ten hold 6.5% to 8% of the sample, which has about 32,000 clones, approximately 94% seen once. The clonotype comes from a donor under 30 with latent tuberculosis or without tuberculosis infection. The J gene is TRBJ2-1, the V gene TRBV7-2; D ambiguous. Specimen: PBMCs. CDR3 nucleotides: TGTGCCAGCAGCTTAAGTCGGGTAGCTCGGGTCGATGAGCAGTTCTTC. It is translated as CASSLSRVARVDEQFF.